Listed here are 20 T cell receptor beta chains from one sample, sequenced in a study of T cell responses to AZD1222 COVID-19 vaccine (dated by TCRdb to the early 2020s). Libraries were constructed by the immunoSEQ multiplex PCR assay. TCRdb limited this immuneACCESS table to in-frame rearrangements with V and J called. A share of clones is missing; checked studies link under half to unresolved V genes, and the rest is unexplained. This sample comprises about 72,000 clones, over 75% of them detected only once. The ten largest account for 24% of the sample. The time point label for this specimen denotes: baseline before first vaccination. The sample consisted of peripheral blood, taken on day 0 of AZD1222 vaccination. These receptors were taken from an adult in good health.

This clone was seen just once. The chain employs TRBV2 and TRBJ1-1, with 7 bases fitting TRBD1. The germline gives CDR1 SNHLY, CDR2 FYNNEI. V trimming: 1 base; J trimming: 4 bases; junction bases outside the gene matches: 6. The CDR3 extends over 15 amino acids. This CDR3 is CASSEVGRGGTEAFF. The CDR3 DNA is TGTGCCAGCAGTGAAGTGGGCAGGGGGGGCACTGAAGCTTTCTTT.

The J gene is TRBJ2-5, the V gene TRBV11-2; 7 bases are a match to TRBD2. V shed 8 bases, J shed 4 bases, and the junction held 13 bases outside the gene matches. Germline V CDR1 and CDR2: SGHAT, FQNNGV. This CDR3 is built from 15 residues. CDR3 DNA sequence: TGTGCCAGCGGAGCGCGGGGAGGGACCCCAGAGACCCAGTACTTC. Protein sequence: CASGARGGTPETQYF.

The chain has TRBV30 and TRBJ1-5; no reliable D call. The V end lost 2 bases, the J end lost 4 bases, and 12 bases lay between the germline ends. The V gene's germline CDR1 is GTSNPN and CDR2 SVGIG (reference sequence). The CDR3 spans 14 residues. In DNA, the CDR3 is TGTGCCTGGAGTTTGGAAGCAGGAAATCAGCCCCAGCATTTT. This sequence encodes CAWSLEAGNQPQHF.

CDR3 sequence reads: CASSPSARGWGKNIQYF. The DNA for the CDR3 is TGTGCCAGCTCACCATCAGCGAGGGGTTGGGGCAAAAACATTCAGTACTTC. The chain employs TRBV18 and TRBJ2-4, with D perhaps assigned TRBD1 or TRBD2 (5 bases each). The CDR3 covers 17 residues. Trimming left V 2 bases short and J 3 bases short, with 17 bases between. Germline V gene lookup returns CDR1 KGHSH and CDR2 LQKENI.

The rearrangement links TRBV7-9 to TRBJ1-3; possibly TRBD1 for D (5 bases). The germline V gene has CDR1 SEHNR and CDR2 FQNEAQ (reference sequence). The CDR3 length is 15 residues. V was pared by 1 base and J by 8 bases, with 15 bases between. The CDR3 DNA follows: TGTGCCAGCAGCTTAGGGGGGGTGAGAGAAGACACCATATATTTT. Protein: CASSLGGVREDTIYF.

The rearrangement links TRBV9 to TRBJ1-3; D is undetermined. The CDR3 loop spans 14 amino acids. Trimming took off 0 bases at V and 4 bases at J, with 8 bases between the two ends. Germline loops: CDR1 SGDLS, CDR2 YYNGEE. The CDR3 coding sequence is TGTGCCAGCAGCGTAGCGGGGTCCGGAAACACCATATATTTT. This sequence encodes CASSVAGSGNTIYF.

J is TRBJ2-7 and V is TRBV18; TRBD1 matches at 9 bases. The CDR3 runs 17 residues. CDR1 and CDR2 from the germline V gene are KGHSH and LQKENI. Trimming removed 3 bases from V and 6 bases from J; junction bases left unmatched: 15. CDR3 in DNA: TGTGCCAGCTCACCCAGTCCCGGGACAGGGTTGGGCTTCGAGCAGTACTTC. It specifies CASSPSPGTGLGFEQYF.

The rearrangement uses TRBV4-1 and TRBJ2-7; 8 bases align to TRBD1. CDR3 length equals 15 residues. V lost 4 bases to trimming and J lost 0 bases; unmatched junction nucleotides: 5. Germline CDR1 MGHRA, CDR2 YSYEKL. In nucleotides, the CDR3 is TGCGCCAGCAGCCCGCGACAGGGGAGCTCCTACGAGCAGTACTTC. Amino acids: CASSPRQGSSYEQYF.

This chain links TRBV30 with TRBJ1-5; D possibly corresponds to TRBD1 (5 bases). The germline V gene has CDR1 GTSNPN and CDR2 SVGIG (reference sequence). V dropped 2 bases and J dropped 4 bases, with 9 bases sitting between them. There are 13 residues in the CDR3. The CDR3 loop reads CAWSPRENQPQHF. Written as DNA, the CDR3 is TGTGCCTGGAGTCCCAGGGAAAATCAGCCCCAGCATTTT.

This chain links TRBV4-1 with TRBJ1-5, with 7 bases matching TRBD1. Trimming removed 1 base from V and 0 bases from J; junction bases left unmatched: 3. The CDR3 has 16 amino acids. Germline CDR1 reads MGHRA; CDR2 reads YSYEKL. The CDR3 DNA sequence: TGCGCCAGCAGCCAAGTCAGGGGGGATAGCAATCAGCCCCAGCATTTT. Protein product: CASSQVRGDSNQPQHF.

This rearrangement joins TRBV19 to TRBJ1-2; the D is unclear. In germline, CDR1 is LNHDA, CDR2 SQIVND (reference sequence). V lost 4 bases and J 4 bases, leaving 10 bases between the germline ends. The CDR3 sequence is 13 residues long. The CDR3 nucleotides are TGTGCCAGTAGTACCGGCCGACCCTATGGCTACACCTTC. This translates into CASSTGRPYGYTF. Variable domain in full (rest from reference TRBV19 and TRBJ1-2): DGGITQSPKYLFRKEGQNVTLSCEQNLNHDAMYWYRQDPGQGLRLIYYSQIVNDFQKGDIAEGYSVSREKKESFPLTVTSAQKNPTAFYLCASSTGRPYGYTFGSGTRLTVV.

This clone was recorded a few times. The CDR3 nucleotides are TGTGCCAGCTCAAGCGGTCTAAGCTCCTACGAGCAGTACTTC. Translating it yields CASSSGLSSYEQYF. The rearrangement links TRBV6-6 to TRBJ2-7; possibly TRBD2 for D (5 bases). The CDR3 covers 14 residues. Trimming left V 8 bases short and J 0 bases short, with 14 bases between. Germline values: CDR1 MNHNY, CDR2 SVGAGI (reference sequence).

The chain couples TRBV14 to TRBJ2-3; perhaps TRBD1 as D (6 bases). V lost 3 bases and J lost 5, with 18 bases in between. The CDR3 is 16 residues long. Germline V gene data show CDR1 as SGHDN and CDR2 as FVKESK. The CDR3 spells CASSQRLQGRGDTQYF. For the CDR3, the DNA is TGTGCCAGCAGCCAGAGATTACAGGGTAGGGGAGATACGCAGTATTTT.

This rearrangement joins TRBV29-1 to TRBJ1-2, with D possibly TRBD1 on 5 matching bases. This CDR3 contains 15 residues. Trimming took off 0 bases at V and 5 bases at J, with 16 bases between the two ends. Germline lookup yields CDR1 SQVTM and CDR2 ANQGSEA. The DNA of the CDR3 is TGCAGCGTTGAAGAAGGTGGGGCAGACGTATATGGCTACACCTTC. This codes for CSVEEGGADVYGYTF.

V is TRBV30 and J is TRBJ1-6, with D unclear. The germline CDR1 and CDR2 sequences are GTSNPN and SVGIG (reference sequence). Between the trimmed V and J ends, which lost 3 bases and 6 bases, there was a span of 9 bases. The CDR3 is 13 amino acids. The CDR3 sequence is CAWSLRSNSPLHF. The CDR3 DNA sequence: TGTGCCTGGAGCCTAAGGAGTAATTCACCCCTCCACTTT.

The chain couples TRBV5-5 to TRBJ2-1; D might be TRBD2 (7 bases). In germline, CDR1 is SGHKS, CDR2 YYEKEE (reference sequence). V lost 4 bases to trimming and J lost 4 bases, with 21 bases between them. The CDR3 totals 17 residues. The CDR3 nucleotides are TGTGCCAGCAGCAAGGGACTGGGGGCGGGGGTTTACAATGAGCAGTTCTTC. Translating it yields CASSKGLGAGVYNEQFF.

The chain links TRBV3-1 (or the pseudogene TRBV3-2) to TRBJ2-3, with TRBD1 matching 12 bases. V gave up 4 bases and J gave up 4 bases; unmatched junction bases: 6. CDR1 and CDR2 from the germline V gene are LGHDT and YNNKEL (reference sequence). The CDR3 totals 16 residues. The CDR3 loop reads CASSLGTGGRADTQYF. CDR3 DNA sequence: TGTGCCAGCAGCCTCGGGACAGGGGGCCGGGCAGATACGCAGTATTTT.

V and J are TRBV4-1 and TRBJ1-3; TRBD1 agrees at 7 bases. Germline lookup yields CDR1 MGHRA and CDR2 YSYEKL. This CDR3 has 16 amino acids. Unmatched junction bases numbered 6, after V lost 4 bases and J lost 0 bases. CDR3 coding DNA: TGCGCCAGCAGCCCTTACGGGACAGTCTCTGGAAACACCATATATTTT. Its protein product is CASSPYGTVSGNTIYF.

The CDR3 DNA is TGTGCCAGCAGTTACCGGCAGGGGGCTAGCTACACCTTC. Translation: CASSYRQGASYTF. The V and J genes are TRBV6-5 and TRBJ1-2; 8 bases are shared with TRBD1. Germline-derived CDR1 and CDR2 are MNHEY and SVGAGI. The V and J ends lost 2 bases and 9 bases, in that order; junction bases with no gene match: 5. The CDR3 is 13 residues long.

This clone has just a few counts. J is TRBJ2-7 and V is TRBV28, with D possibly being TRBD1 (7 bases). V lost 6 bases and J 6 bases, leaving 21 bases between the germline ends. Germline V lookup: CDR1 MDHEN, CDR2 SYDVKM. This CDR3 region has 15 residues. CDR3 nucleotide sequence: TGTGCCAGCAGCCCCCTGGGGGGACAGATAGCCGAGCAGTACTTC. It encodes CASSPLGGQIAEQYF.